These T cell receptor beta chains were read from a single sample in a study of blood T cell repertoires in COVID-19. Method: immunoSEQ multiplex PCR; TCRdb's copy keeps in-frame clones and lacks some. The sample has around 250,000 clones; about 83% are singletons. The sequencing sample was made of peripheral blood. The receptors derive from a man aged 30 to 39 who had recovered from COVID-19. Each CDR3 is given with its conserved first and last residue. Each record gives: clone size, J gene, V gene, D gene, CDR3 DNA, CDR3 protein. The D gene is left open where the match is weak. The listing skips clone size in some rows; elsewhere it reads once, few, many or a size class.

size: .
J: TRBJ2-1
V: TRBV19
D: TRBD1
DNA: TGTGCCAGTAGCCTAGCCTTCGGGACAGGGGTTCTCGCCTACAATGAGCAGTTCTTC
CDR3: CASSLAFGTGVLAYNEQFF

size: .
J: TRBJ1-2
V: TRBV6-5
D: .
DNA: TGTGCCAGCAGTACATCTTACGGGGTTAGCTATGGCTACACCTTC
CDR3: CASSTSYGVSYGYTF

size: .
J: TRBJ2-5
V: TRBV6-5
D: .
DNA: TGTGCCAGCAGTTACTCGCAGGGTCTCCAAGAGACCCAGTACTTC
CDR3: CASSYSQGLQETQYF

size: few
J: TRBJ1-1
V: TRBV7-9
D: .
DNA: TGTGCCAGCAGCGCAATAATGACAGATAGCACTGAAGCTTTCTTT
CDR3: CASSAIMTDSTEAFF

size: few
J: TRBJ1-2
V: TRBV6-5
D: .
DNA: TGTGCCACCCGTCTATCGGGGGGGCCCGATGGCTACACCTTC
CDR3: CATRLSGGPDGYTF

size: few
J: TRBJ2-2
V: TRBV15
D: .
DNA: TGTGCCACCAGCATTGGACTGACGAACACCGGGGAGCTGTTTTTT
CDR3: CATSIGLTNTGELFF

size: .
J: TRBJ2-7
V: TRBV5-1
D: TRBD1
DNA: TGCGCCAGCAGCGCGGGACAGGGTAACTACGAGCAGTACTTC
CDR3: CASSAGQGNYEQYF

size: .
J: TRBJ1-2
V: TRBV9
D: .
DNA: TGTGCCAGCATGGGGCTTAAAGGGGGCTACACCTTC
CDR3: CASMGLKGGYTF

size: .
J: TRBJ2-5
V: TRBV10-3
D: TRBD1
DNA: TGTGCCATCAGTCAGACAGGGAGAGAAGAGACCCAGTACTTC
CDR3: CAISQTGREETQYF

size: once
J: TRBJ2-2
V: TRBV2
D: .
DNA: TGTGCCAGCAGGGGCGTCCGGAACACCGGGGAGCTGTTTTTT
CDR3: CASRGVRNTGELFF

size: .
J: TRBJ1-4
V: TRBV28
D: .
DNA: TGTGCCAGCGAACGAGAGGTTAATGAAAAACTGTTTTTT
CDR3: CASEREVNEKLFF

size: .
J: TRBJ1-6
V: TRBV6-6
D: .
DNA: TGTGCCAGCAGTTACCCATCAGGACAGTCCAATTCACCCCTCCACTTT
CDR3: CASSYPSGQSNSPLHF

size: .
J: TRBJ2-2
V: TRBV6-1
D: TRBD1
DNA: TGTGCCAGCAGTGAAGTATCAGGGGGCCCCGGGGAGCTGTTTTTT
CDR3: CASSEVSGGPGELFF

size: .
J: TRBJ2-3
V: TRBV27
D: .
DNA: TGTGCCAGCAGTTTACTCCCGAGCACAGATACGCAGTATTTT
CDR3: CASSLLPSTDTQYF

size: few
J: TRBJ1-4
V: TRBV21-1
D: .
DNA: TGTGCCAGCAGCAAGGGCCGATACAGGGACCGGGGTAATGAAAAACTGTTTTTT
CDR3: CASSKGRYRDRGNEKLFF

size: .
J: TRBJ1-5
V: TRBV10-3
D: TRBD1
DNA: TGTGCCATCAGTGAGTCGGGACAGGGTGAAATTTATCAGCCCCAGCATTTT
CDR3: CAISESGQGEIYQPQHF

size: once
J: TRBJ1-6
V: TRBV19
D: TRBD1
DNA: TGTGCCAGTAGTATTCGGGACAGCCTTGCTTCACCCCTCCACTTT
CDR3: CASSIRDSLASPLHF

size: .
J: TRBJ1-6
V: TRBV7-9
D: .
DNA: TGTGCCAGCAGCGTAGGCGAGGGCTCCTATAATTCACCCCTCCACTTT
CDR3: CASSVGEGSYNSPLHF

size: .
J: TRBJ2-1
V: TRBV5-1
D: TRBD2
DNA: TGCGCCAGCAGCTACCGACTAGCGGGAAACAACAATGAGCAGTTCTTC
CDR3: CASSYRLAGNNNEQFF

size: .
J: TRBJ1-3
V: TRBV9
D: .
DNA: TGTGCCAGCAGCGCCGACGGAGACTCTGGAAACACCATATATTTT
CDR3: CASSADGDSGNTIYF

size: .
J: TRBJ2-1
V: TRBV13
D: TRBD2
DNA: TGTGCCAGCAGCCCTAGCGGGAGAACGATTGGTGAGCAGTTCTTC
CDR3: CASSPSGRTIGEQFF

size: .
J: TRBJ2-4
V: TRBV3-1/TRBV3-2
D: TRBD1
DNA: TGTGCCAGCAGCCAAACTCTACAGGGGTTAAACATTCAGTACTTC
CDR3: CASSQTLQGLNIQYF

size: .
J: TRBJ1-6
V: TRBV5-4
D: TRBD1
DNA: TGTGCCAGCAGCGGCGGACAGGGGGCCGGTAATTCACCCCTCCACTTT
CDR3: CASSGGQGAGNSPLHF

size: .
J: TRBJ2-3
V: TRBV7-3
D: TRBD2
DNA: TGTGCCAGCAGCCTTCCGACTAGCGGGGCAGATACGCAGTATTTT
CDR3: CASSLPTSGADTQYF

size: .
J: TRBJ2-5
V: TRBV20-1
D: .
DNA: TGCAGTGCTAGTCGCGCTAGCGAGCAAGAGACCCAGTACTTC
CDR3: CSASRASEQETQYF

size: .
J: TRBJ1-5
V: TRBV11-2
D: .
DNA: TGTGCCAGCAGCTTAGGGCCCGGCAGGGCCAATCAGCCCCAGCATTTT
CDR3: CASSLGPGRANQPQHF

size: .
J: TRBJ2-5
V: TRBV7-3
D: .
DNA: TGTGCCAGCAGCTTTTCAGGGGCCGAGACCCAGTACTTC
CDR3: CASSFSGAETQYF

size: few
J: TRBJ1-2
V: TRBV19
D: TRBD1
DNA: TGTGCCAGTAGTATTCGACAGGGCACTAACTATGGCTACACCTTC
CDR3: CASSIRQGTNYGYTF

size: .
J: TRBJ2-1
V: TRBV6-2/TRBV6-3
D: .
DNA: TGTGCCAGCAGTTACTCGGTGACGGGGAATGAGCAGTTCTTC
CDR3: CASSYSVTGNEQFF